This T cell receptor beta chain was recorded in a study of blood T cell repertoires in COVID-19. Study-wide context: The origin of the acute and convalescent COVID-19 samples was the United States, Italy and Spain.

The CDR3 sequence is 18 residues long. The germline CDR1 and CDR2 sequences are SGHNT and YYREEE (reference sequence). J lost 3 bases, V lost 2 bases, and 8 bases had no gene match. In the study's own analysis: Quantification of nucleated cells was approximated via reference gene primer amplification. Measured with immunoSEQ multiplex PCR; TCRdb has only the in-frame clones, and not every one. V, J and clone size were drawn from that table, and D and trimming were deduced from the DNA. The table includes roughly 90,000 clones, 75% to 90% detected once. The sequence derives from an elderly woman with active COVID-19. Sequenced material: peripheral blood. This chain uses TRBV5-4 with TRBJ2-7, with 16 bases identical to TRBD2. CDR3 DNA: TGTGCCAGCAGCTTAGCGGGACTAGCGGGAGGGCCTATCTACGAGCAGTACTTC. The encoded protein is CASSLAGLAGGPIYEQYF. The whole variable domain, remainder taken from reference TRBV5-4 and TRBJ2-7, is ETGVTQSPTHLIKTRGQQVTLRCSSQSGHNTVSWYQQALGQGPQFIFQYYREEENGRGNFPPRFSGLQFPNYSSELNVNALELDDSALYLCASSLAGLAGGPIYEQYFGPGTRLTVT.